These 12 T cell receptor beta chains originate from one sample sequenced in a study of Graves' ophthalmopathy and Graves' hyperthyroidism. Amplified material comprised TCR beta CDR3 regions derived from RNA transcripts. The authors performed first-round RT-PCR with HTBI primers and then a second-round multiplex PCR. TCRdb re-called the multiplex PCR reads with MiXCR, one entry per CDR3 protein. The repertoire consists of just over 400,000 distinct CDR3 sequences, with more than 20% occurring once and the leading ten covering around 3.2%. The sample consisted of peripheral blood. The receptors were gathered from a woman younger than 30 with stable Graves' hyperthyroidism.

This clonotype occurred many times. The chain carries TRBV12-3 or TRBV12-4 and TRBJ1-2, with TRBD1 as a possible D gene (5 bases). The CDR3 covers 13 residues. The V gene lost 3 bases and the J gene lost 6 bases, with 11 bases spanning the gap. The CDR3 sequence: CASSFQGPDGYTF. CDR3 coding DNA: TGTGCCAGCAGTTTTCAGGGCCCGGATGGCTACACCTTC.

This clonotype was seen at least ten times. The chain joins TRBV10-1 to TRBJ1-2, with 8 positions matching TRBD1. CDR3 length: 12 residues. Trimming took 8 bases from V and 6 from J; bases not matched to a gene: 5. Per the germline V gene, CDR1 is WNHNN and CDR2 is SYGVQD (reference sequence). CDR3 DNA sequence: TGCGCCAGCTACAGGGGGAAGGATGGCTACACCTTC. As protein: CASYRGKDGYTF.

The rearrangement joins TRBV6-2 or TRBV6-3 to TRBJ2-7, with D uncertain. The germline V and J ends were trimmed by 6 bases and 3 bases, with 15 bases remaining between them. CDR3 size: 14 residues. Germline-derived CDR1 and CDR2 are MNHEY and SVGEGT. The CDR3 bases are TGTGCCAGCAGACCGGACCCAAACCTCTACGAGCAGTACTTC. Amino acid sequence: CASRPDPNLYEQYF.

As concerns this clonotype: A much larger clone lies a single base off, so this may be a read error. The CDR3 coding sequence is TGTGCCAGCAGTCTTGGGTCTAGAGGAGCAGATACGCAGTATTTT. This gives the protein CASSLGSRGADTQYF. The chain combines TRBV6-1 with TRBJ2-3; D call uncertain. Trimming removed 5 bases from V and 4 bases from J, with 16 bases in between. CDR3 size: 15 residues. Germline V lookup: CDR1 MNHNS, CDR2 SASEGT.

This clonotype was found a few times. At one end the junction does not follow the germline gene, possibly because of a read error. The chain employs TRBV10-3 and TRBJ2-6, with D perhaps assigned TRBD1 or TRBD2 (5 bases each). This CDR3 is built from 15 residues. Germline assignment: CDR1 ENHRY and CDR2 SYGVKD. The CDR3 bases are TGCGCCATCAGTGAGTCAGGGACCGGGGCCAACGTCCTGACTTTC. As protein: CAISESGTGANVLTF.

Of note for this clonotype: A much more abundant neighbour one base away suggests this may be a read error. For the CDR3, the DNA is TGCAGTGCTTCACAGGGGTCGAACACCGGGGAGCTGTGTTTT. Its protein product is CSASQGSNTGELCF. The chain recombines TRBV20-1 with TRBJ2-2; 7 nucleotides line up with TRBD1. Germline V lookup: CDR1 DFQATT, CDR2 SNEGSKA (reference sequence). This CDR3 comprises 14 residues.

Comments on this clonotype: Since a much larger clone is just one base distant, this may be a read error. The chain couples TRBV7-8 to TRBJ2-7, with 7 bases fitting TRBD1. From germline, CDR1 is SGHVS and CDR2 FQNEAQ. This CDR3 comprises 15 residues. This chain's CDR3 is CAISATSGTVLEQYF. CDR3 nucleotides: TGTGCCATCAGCGCAACATCCGGGACAGTATTAGAGCAGTACTTC.

This sequence joins TRBV2 and TRBJ2-7, with D maybe TRBD2 (6 bases). CDR3 size: 15 residues. The V gene's germline CDR1 is SNHLY and CDR2 FYNNEI. Between the trimmed V and J ends, which lost 4 bases and 0 bases, there was a span of 13 bases. The CDR3 sequence: CASSGRDWSSYEQYF. CDR3 sequence (DNA): TGTGCCAGCAGTGGACGGGACTGGAGCTCCTACGAGCAGTACTTC.

The chain combines TRBV5-1 with TRBJ2-5; 9 bases are a match to TRBD1. The germline gives CDR1 SGHRS, CDR2 YFSETQ. The CDR3 loop spans 15 amino acids. Trimming at V came to 3 bases and at J to 4 bases, leaving 7 bases not matched to a gene. CDR3 amino acids: CASSSRTGDIETQYF. The CDR3 DNA reads TGCGCCAGCAGCTCCCGGACAGGGGATATAGAGACCCAGTACTTC.

Many counts were recorded for this clonotype. The gene calls are TRBV6-2 or TRBV6-3 and TRBJ2-5, with D unclear. This CDR3 has 9 residues. Trimming shortened V by 7 bases and J by 12 bases, and 9 bases separated the two germline ends. CDR1 is MNHEY, CDR2 SVGEGT, per germline. In DNA, the CDR3 is TGTGCCAGCAACCAAGAGAAGTACTTC. Translation: CASNQEKYF.

This clonotype has at least ten counts. The chain joins TRBV6-2 or TRBV6-3 to TRBJ2-5, with D possibly TRBD2 on 6 matching bases. The length of the CDR3 is 13 residues. Trimming stripped 4 bases from V and 0 bases from J, with 6 bases between. Per germline, CDR1 MNHEY and CDR2 SVGEGT. The CDR3 sequence: CASSWDYQETQYF. CDR3 DNA: TGTGCCAGCAGTTGGGACTACCAAGAGACCCAGTACTTC.

This clonotype was seen once. The rearrangement uses TRBV3-1 and TRBJ2-5; 14 bases line up with TRBD2. The V segment lost 1 base and the J segment 6 bases; nucleotides outside the gene matches: 7. The CDR3 has 17 residues. The germline CDR1 and CDR2 sequences are LGHDT and YNNKEL (reference sequence). CDR3 amino acids: CASSQVPGLAGGQTQYF. The CDR3 coding sequence is TGTGCCAGCAGCCAAGTCCCCGGACTAGCGGGGGGTCAGACCCAGTACTTC.